The present T cell receptor beta chain was sequenced within a study of T cell clonotyping in hematopoietic cell transplantation. The ends were cut back, 4 bases at V and 0 bases at J, with 13 bases in the middle. This CDR3 has 15 amino acids. Germline CDR1 reads SQVTM; CDR2 reads ANQGSEA. TCRdb's copy holds only in-frame clones and misses some; the assay was immunoSEQ multiplex PCR. In the table there are 9,000 or so clones, about three quarters of which are singletons. This specimen was peripheral blood mononuclear cells, taken 180 days after allogeneic stem cell transplant. This chain links TRBV29-1 with TRBJ1-5; possible D gene TRBD1, 5 bases. The clonotype comes from a female patient aged 45-60 years who had an allogeneic stem cell transplant from a related donor, so the T cells may come from the graft donor. Some clones in this sample may be carry-over from other donors' samples. CDR3 sequence: CSVGLGQGSNQPQHF. CDR3 DNA: TGCAGCGTTGGTCTAGGGCAGGGTAGCAATCAGCCCCAGCATTTT.